This T cell receptor beta chain was identified in a study of blood T cell repertoires in COVID-19. Assay: immunoSEQ multiplex PCR; the TCRdb copy retains only in-frame clones and omits some. The table lists 290,000 or so clones, 75% to 85% of them singletons. V lost 0 bases and J 4 bases, leaving 12 bases between the germline ends. CDR1 is SGHAT, CDR2 FQNNGV, per germline. This CDR3 contains 15 residues. Material: peripheral blood. The chain carries TRBV11-2 and TRBJ2-5, with a possible D match to TRBD2 (5 bases). The source of this sequence is a man aged 45-60 years with active or convalescent COVID-19. CDR3 amino acids: CASSLEFVGGETQYF. The CDR3 region has the DNA TGTGCCAGCAGCTTAGAGTTCGTCGGAGGAGAGACCCAGTACTTC.